The 15 T cell receptor beta chains listed next were all sequenced from one sample in a study of beta chain features in type 1 diabetes. General study points: The study found moderately but significantly shorter TCRB CDR3s in all four CD4+ subsets of Type 1 diabetes patients.

Expressed TCRB transcripts were sequenced, since all the RNA that had been isolated was reverse transcribed. Here immunoSEQ multiplex PCR was the method, and the copy in TCRdb shows in-frame clones only, minus some. The sample carries some 200,000 clones, roughly 17% recorded once. The antigens of these receptors remain unknown. Specimen: naive CD4+ T cells from blood. The source is a man aged 25 to 40 with type 1 diabetes.

This clone has just a few counts. The rearrangement links TRBV5-1 to TRBJ2-3, with D perhaps TRBD1 (6 bases). CDR1 SGHRS and CDR2 YFSETQ come from the germline V gene. Deletions cut 3 bases from V and 5 bases from J, with 16 bases between. The CDR3 totals 15 residues. The CDR3 here is CASSSVTGNGDTQYF. Written as DNA, the CDR3 is TGCGCCAGCAGCTCCGTGACAGGAAACGGAGATACGCAGTATTTT.

V is TRBV20-1 and J is TRBJ1-1; D is perhaps TRBD1 (5 bases). This CDR3 has 11 residues. Per germline, CDR1 DFQATT and CDR2 SNEGSKA (reference sequence). Deletions cut 8 bases from V and 7 bases from J, with 14 bases between. The CDR3 DNA is TGCAGTTACTCTGTCAGGGATGAAGCTTTCTTT. Residues: CSYSVRDEAFF.

The rearrangement joins TRBV9 to TRBJ2-7; 11 nucleotides align to TRBD1. The length of the CDR3 is 16 residues. V shed 3 bases and J 5 bases; nucleotides not matched to a gene: 10. Germline V gene data show CDR1 as SGDLS and CDR2 as YYNGEE. The CDR3 is CASSESPGTGGDEQYF. CDR3 nucleotide sequence: TGTGCCAGCAGCGAATCTCCCGGGACAGGGGGAGACGAGCAGTACTTC.

This clone has just a few counts. CDR3 coding DNA: TGTGCCAGCAGTTTCGACAGCAACTATGGCTACACCTTC. This codes for CASSFDSNYGYTF. V usage is TRBV27 and J usage is TRBJ1-2; D is possibly TRBD1 (5 bases). Germline V CDR1 and CDR2: MNHEY, SMNVEV (reference sequence). V shed 3 bases and J shed 2 bases, with 7 bases lying between them. The CDR3 runs 13 residues.

Remarks on this clone: Mismatch with germline at one junction end may stem from a read error. V is TRBV7-9 and J is TRBJ2-4; a possible D gene is TRBD1 (5 bases). CDR1 and CDR2 from the germline V gene are SEHNR and FQNEAQ (reference sequence). The CDR3 totals 12 residues. CDR3 region: CASSDRDPHVHF. The CDR3 DNA reads TGTGCCAGCAGCGACAGAGATCCCCACGTACACTTC.

In its sample, this clone was seen a few times. The J gene is TRBJ2-3, the V gene TRBV7-9; D may be TRBD2 (6 bases). Germline V lookup: CDR1 SEHNR, CDR2 FQNEAQ (reference sequence). With 6 bases removed from V and 3 bases from J, the gap between germline ends came to 10 bases. The CDR3 runs 13 residues. The CDR3 DNA reads TGTGCCAGCAGGTCGGGAGTTACAGATACGCAGTATTTT. Protein product: CASRSGVTDTQYF.

The chain combines TRBV28 with TRBJ2-7; possibly TRBD2 for D (5 bases). The CDR3 loop spans 15 amino acids. V was pared by 5 bases and J by 3 bases, with 17 bases between. Germline V gene lookup returns CDR1 MDHEN and CDR2 SYDVKM. CDR3 coding DNA: TGTGCCAGCAGTACCGGAGGAGGTGGCGACTACGAGCAGTACTTC. Residues: CASSTGGGGDYEQYF.

This clone has only a few counts. The J gene is TRBJ2-7, the V gene TRBV11-2, with 12 bases aligning to TRBD1. The germline CDR1 and CDR2 sequences are SGHAT and FQNNGV. This CDR3 is built from 14 residues. Germline trimming cut 5 bases from V and 5 bases from J; bases unmatched to any gene: 4. DNA of the CDR3: TGTGCCAGCAGCCCCGGGACAGGGGGCGACGAGCAGTACTTC. It codes for CASSPGTGGDEQYF. The full variable domain, in which reference TRBV11-2 and TRBJ2-7 provide the parts outside the CDR3, is EAGVAQSPRYKIIEKRQSVAFWCNPISGHATLYWYQQILGQGPKLLIQFQNNGVVDDSQLPKDRFSAERLKGVDSTLKIQPAKLEDSAVYLCASSPGTGGDEQYFGPGTRLTVT.

This clone has a handful of counts. CDR3 bases: TGTGCCAGCAGTTTAGAATCTAGAGATACGCAGTATTTT. Protein: CASSLESRDTQYF. The chain combines TRBV9 with TRBJ2-3; D is unresolved. V lost 5 bases and J 5 bases, leaving 12 bases between the germline ends. The CDR3 spans 13 residues. Germline assignment: CDR1 SGDLS and CDR2 YYNGEE.

This clone came up a few times. This chain joins TRBV7-2 and TRBJ2-7, with TRBD1 matching over 7 bases. V was pared by 3 bases and J by 3 bases, with 2 bases of the junction left unmatched. The CDR3 is 13 residues long. Germline V gene sequence: CDR1 SGHTA, CDR2 FQGNSA. The CDR3 protein is CASSFTGDYEQYF. CDR3 bases: TGTGCCAGCAGCTTTACAGGGGACTACGAGCAGTACTTC.

The sample holds a few counts of this clone. The CDR3 loop is CASSRQPAGAGPDEQFF. CDR3 DNA: TGTGCCAGCAGCCGTCAACCGGCAGGGGCCGGTCCCGATGAGCAGTTCTTC. This chain links TRBV11-2 with TRBJ2-1; possibly TRBD1 for D (6 bases). V was pared by 5 bases and J by 8 bases, with 25 bases between. This CDR3 is 17 amino acids long. Germline CDR1 reads SGHAT; CDR2 reads FQNNGV. Full variable domain (missing parts from reference TRBV11-2 and TRBJ2-1): EAGVAQSPRYKIIEKRQSVAFWCNPISGHATLYWYQQILGQGPKLLIQFQNNGVVDDSQLPKDRFSAERLKGVDSTLKIQPAKLEDSAVYLCASSRQPAGAGPDEQFFGPGTRLTVL.

This clone was recorded a few times. This chain uses TRBV6-1 with TRBJ2-3; D gene ambiguous. The V end was cut by 6 bases, the J end by 6 bases, with 13 bases between. Germline CDR1 reads MNHNS; CDR2 reads SASEGT. This CDR3 spans 13 amino acids. The CDR3 region is CASRGRAGDTQYF. The CDR3, as DNA: TGTGCCAGCAGAGGAAGGGCAGGTGATACGCAGTATTTT.

This clone has more than one count but fewer than ten. This chain connects TRBV18 to TRBJ2-5; either TRBD1 or TRBD2 may supply D (5 bases each). Germline V gene lookup returns CDR1 KGHSH and CDR2 LQKENI. CDR3 size: 15 residues. V was clipped by 3 bases and J by 3 bases, with 14 bases between them. The CDR3 loop reads CASSPRAGAEETQYF. The CDR3 DNA follows: TGTGCCAGCTCACCTCGCGCCGGGGCAGAAGAGACCCAGTACTTC. Full variable domain (outside the CDR3, taken from reference TRBV18 and TRBJ2-5): NAGVMQNPRHLVRRRGQEARLRCSPMKGHSHVYWYRQLPEEGLKFMVYLQKENIIDESGMPKERFSAEFPKEGPSILRIQQVVRGDSAAYFCASSPRAGAEETQYFGPGTRLLVL.

The V and J genes are TRBV7-3 and TRBJ2-1, with D perhaps matching TRBD2 (6 bases). Trimming removed 11 bases from V and 7 bases from J, with 21 bases in between. Germline V lookup: CDR1 SGHTA, CDR2 FQGTGA. There are 14 residues in the CDR3. DNA for the CDR3: TGTGCCTCCGGGCGGGACGGTCCTTTGAATGAGCAGTTCTTC. Translating gives CASGRDGPLNEQFF. The variable domain in full, completed from reference TRBV7-3 and TRBJ2-1, reads GAGVSQTPSNKVTEKGKYVELRCDPISGHTALYWYRQSLGQGPEFLIYFQGTGAADDSGLPNDRFFAVRPEGSVSTLKIQRTERGDSAVYLCASGRDGPLNEQFFGPGTRLTVL.

This clone was detected a few times. The chain has TRBV7-6 and TRBJ2-5; tentative D call: TRBD2 (6 bases). Trimming removed 8 bases at V and 4 bases at J, with 17 bases between. Germline V gene data show CDR1 as SGHVS and CDR2 as FNYEAQ. This CDR3 comprises 14 residues. The CDR3 protein is CASSRGGTGETQYF. The CDR3 coding sequence is TGTGCCAGCTCCCGAGGCGGGACTGGAGAGACCCAGTACTTC.